Listed here are 5 T cell receptor beta chains from one sample, sequenced in a study of blood T cell repertoires in COVID-19. Some clones are missing from TCRdb's copy, which holds only in-frame ones; the method was immunoSEQ multiplex PCR. The sample consists of around 30,000 clones, around 90% of them appearing once. The sample taken for sequencing was peripheral blood. These TCRs come from a human donor in a cohort sampled during active COVID-19.

J is TRBJ1-1 and V is TRBV9, with a possible D match to TRBD1 (5 bases). This CDR3 is built from 14 residues. Per the germline V gene, CDR1 is SGDLS and CDR2 is YYNGEE. Trimming removed 4 bases from V and 2 bases from J, with 12 bases in between. The CDR3 protein is CASSLGASNTEAFF. CDR3 DNA sequence: TGTGCCAGCAGCTTAGGGGCCTCTAACACTGAAGCTTTCTTT.

This clone showed up just once. The chain is built from TRBV15 and TRBJ1-2, with a weak D call TRBD1 (6 bases). CDR1 is LNHNV, CDR2 YYDKDF, per germline (reference sequence). Trimming took 2 bases from V and 4 from J, leaving 14 bases between them. The CDR3 contains 15 residues. For the CDR3, the DNA is TGTGCCACCAGCAGACTCGCCGACAGGACCTATGGCTACACCTTC. Translation gives CATSRLADRTYGYTF. Complete variable domain (other parts from reference TRBV15 and TRBJ1-2): DAMVIQNPRYQVTQFGKPVTLSCSQTLNHNVMYWYQQKSSQAPKLLFHYYDKDFNNEADTPDNFQSRRPNTSFCFLDIRSPGLGDTAMYLCATSRLADRTYGYTFGSGTRLTVV.

The J gene is TRBJ2-2, the V gene TRBV27, with TRBD1 matching over 10 bases. CDR1 is MNHEY, CDR2 SMNVEV, per germline (reference sequence). The CDR3 is made up of 14 amino acids. With 6 bases clipped from V and 5 bases from J, the junction kept 3 bases outside the gene matches. CDR3 sequence (DNA): TGTGCCAGCAGCCTGGGACAGGGGACCGGGGAGCTGTTTTTT. Its translation: CASSLGQGTGELFF.

The V call is TRBV19, the J call TRBJ1-1; D gene unclear. The CDR3 loop spans 15 amino acids. The V gene's germline CDR1 is LNHDA and CDR2 SQIVND (reference sequence). V was clipped by 3 bases and J by 0 bases, with 11 bases between them. The CDR3 protein is CASSMQEGMNTEAFF. CDR3 DNA sequence: TGTGCCAGTAGTATGCAGGAGGGTATGAACACTGAAGCTTTCTTT.

V and J are TRBV2 and TRBJ2-5, with 13 bases lining up with TRBD2. This CDR3 is built from 15 residues. V lost 8 bases and J lost 3; bases outside the gene matches: 6. The germline CDR1 and CDR2 sequences are SNHLY and FYNNEI. The CDR3 coding sequence is TGTGCCAGCTTAGGACTAGCGGGGGACAAAGAGACCCAGTACTTC. It translates to CASLGLAGDKETQYF.